A selection of T cell receptor beta chains follows, all from one sample in a study of cytomegalovirus exposure and HLA in healthy donors. Repertoires were generated with immunoSEQ multiplex PCR, while TCRdb's copy carries only in-frame clones and drops some. Among tens of thousands of clones, around three quarters were seen once, and the ten largest hold over 1.1%. Material: PBMCs. Receptors were obtained from a male donor in good health and CMV-seronegative. CDR3s include the opening cysteine and the closing phenylalanine or tryptophan. Each record gives: V gene, clone size, J gene, D gene, CDR3 protein, CDR3 DNA. D genes are given only for firm matches. The listing skips clone size in some rows; elsewhere it reads once, few, many or a size class.

TRBV5-1	once	TRBJ2-1	NA	CASSLGALGNDEQFF	TGCGCCAGCAGCTTGGGGGCACTAGGAAATGACGAGCAGTTCTTC
TRBV5-1	NA	TRBJ2-7	TRBD2	CASSLARAGDSTYEQYF	TGCGCCAGCAGCTTGGCCCGGGCGGGAGACAGCACCTACGAGCAGTACTTC
TRBV28	NA	TRBJ1-1	TRBD1	CASSLTGLMNTEAFF	TGTGCCAGCAGCCTGACAGGGCTAATGAACACTGAAGCTTTCTTT
TRBV10-3	few	TRBJ2-7	TRBD1	CAINRKGTGFDEQYF	TGTGCCATCAATAGGAAGGGGACAGGCTTTGACGAGCAGTACTTC
TRBV19	few	TRBJ2-3	NA	CASTNQARGADTQYF	TGTGCCAGTACCAATCAGGCTAGGGGTGCAGATACGCAGTATTTT
TRBV7-9	NA	TRBJ1-2	NA	CASSFDRWNYGYTF	TGTGCCAGCAGCTTCGACAGGTGGAACTATGGCTACACCTTC
TRBV19	NA	TRBJ1-1	NA	CASSTGGGGWRTEAFF	TGTGCCAGTAGTACGGGGGGGGGAGGTTGGCGGACTGAAGCTTTCTTT
TRBV2	NA	TRBJ1-2	NA	CASTWGPEEGYTF	TGTGCCAGCACCTGGGGGCCAGAGGAGGGCTACACCTTC
TRBV10-3	NA	TRBJ2-1	TRBD2	CAISELAPAGDPYNEQFF	TGTGCCATCAGTGAGTTGGCCCCAGCGGGAGACCCGTACAATGAGCAGTTCTTC
TRBV10-1	NA	TRBJ2-3	NA	CASSGNGRSTDTQYF	TGCGCCAGCAGTGGAAACGGGAGAAGCACAGATACGCAGTATTTT
TRBV6-1	NA	TRBJ2-4	NA	CASSEGGAVNIQYF	TGTGCCAGCAGTGAAGGGGGCGCAGTAAACATTCAGTACTTC
TRBV5-1	NA	TRBJ2-1	TRBD2	CASSLAGTSGDNEQFF	TGCGCCAGCAGCTTGGCCGGGACTAGCGGCGACAATGAGCAGTTCTTC
TRBV28	NA	TRBJ1-5	NA	CASRPTVSNQPQHF	TGTGCCAGCAGACCCACGGTTAGCAATCAGCCCCAGCATTTT
TRBV5-1	NA	TRBJ2-3	TRBD1	CASSLGGTGRADTQYF	TGCGCCAGCAGCTTGGGGGGGACAGGGAGGGCAGATACGCAGTATTTT
TRBV19	NA	TRBJ1-5	TRBD1	CASSILGTGLISNQPQHF	TGTGCCAGTAGTATATTGGGGACAGGACTTATCAGCAATCAGCCCCAGCATTTT
TRBV28	NA	TRBJ2-7	NA	CASSPTPYEQYF	TGTGCCAGCAGTCCCACACCCTACGAGCAGTACTTC
TRBV2	NA	TRBJ1-1	NA	CASSEGLGLRNTEAFF	TGTGCCAGCAGTGAGGGTTTGGGGCTGAGGAACACTGAAGCTTTCTTT
TRBV30	few	TRBJ2-7	NA	CALYRDSYEQYF	TGTGCCTTGTACAGGGACTCCTACGAGCAGTACTTC
TRBV28	NA	TRBJ2-7	TRBD1	CASTARTGLVQYF	TGTGCCAGCACCGCGCGGACAGGCCTTGTGCAGTACTTC
TRBV29-1	NA	TRBJ2-1	TRBD2	CSVEGLAGVVNEQFF	TGCAGCGTTGAAGGACTAGCGGGGGTTGTCAATGAGCAGTTCTTC
TRBV5-1	NA	TRBJ2-6	TRBD1	CASGRVPGQGFSGANGLTF	TGCGCCAGCGGCCGGGTTCCGGGACAGGGATTCTCTGGGGCCAACGGCCTGACTTTC
TRBV28	NA	TRBJ1-4	NA	CASSLRRQATNEKLFF	TGTGCCAGCAGTTTGAGGAGGCAGGCAACTAATGAAAAACTGTTTTTT
TRBV6-6	NA	TRBJ1-4	NA	CASSYSRAASNEKLFF	TGTGCCAGCAGTTACTCGCGGGCAGCGAGTAATGAAAAACTGTTTTTT
TRBV28	NA	TRBJ1-2	TRBD1	CASSPGTGAYGYTF	TGTGCCAGCAGTCCCGGGACAGGGGCATATGGCTACACCTTC
TRBV11-2	NA	TRBJ1-4	TRBD1	CASSSLRGRREKLFF	TGTGCCAGCAGCTCTCTCAGGGGGCGGAGGGAAAAACTGTTTTTT
TRBV4-3	NA	TRBJ2-2	TRBD2	CASTLAGGTGELFF	TGCGCCAGCACACTAGCGGGAGGCACCGGGGAGCTGTTTTTT
TRBV2	NA	TRBJ1-5	NA	CASSDQGRSNQPQHF	TGTGCCAGCAGTGATCAGGGTAGGAGCAATCAGCCCCAGCATTTT
TRBV28	NA	TRBJ2-7	TRBD1	CAIDPGQSSYEQYF	TGTGCCATTGACCCGGGACAGAGCTCCTACGAGCAGTACTTC
TRBV21-1	NA	TRBJ2-2	NA	CASSPLRGLPTGELFF	TGTGCCAGCAGCCCCCTCAGGGGGCTCCCCACCGGGGAGCTGTTTTTT
TRBV4-3	once	TRBJ1-2	TRBD1	CASSPMTGTTGDGYTF	TGCGCCAGCAGCCCGATGACAGGGACCACCGGGGATGGCTACACCTTC
TRBV29-1	NA	TRBJ2-2	NA	CSVSGAQRVDTGELFF	TGCAGCGTTTCGGGAGCTCAGCGGGTAGACACCGGGGAGCTGTTTTTT
TRBV6-1	once	TRBJ2-1	TRBD2	CASLTSGFYNEQFF	TGTGCCAGCTTAACTAGCGGATTCTACAATGAGCAGTTCTTC